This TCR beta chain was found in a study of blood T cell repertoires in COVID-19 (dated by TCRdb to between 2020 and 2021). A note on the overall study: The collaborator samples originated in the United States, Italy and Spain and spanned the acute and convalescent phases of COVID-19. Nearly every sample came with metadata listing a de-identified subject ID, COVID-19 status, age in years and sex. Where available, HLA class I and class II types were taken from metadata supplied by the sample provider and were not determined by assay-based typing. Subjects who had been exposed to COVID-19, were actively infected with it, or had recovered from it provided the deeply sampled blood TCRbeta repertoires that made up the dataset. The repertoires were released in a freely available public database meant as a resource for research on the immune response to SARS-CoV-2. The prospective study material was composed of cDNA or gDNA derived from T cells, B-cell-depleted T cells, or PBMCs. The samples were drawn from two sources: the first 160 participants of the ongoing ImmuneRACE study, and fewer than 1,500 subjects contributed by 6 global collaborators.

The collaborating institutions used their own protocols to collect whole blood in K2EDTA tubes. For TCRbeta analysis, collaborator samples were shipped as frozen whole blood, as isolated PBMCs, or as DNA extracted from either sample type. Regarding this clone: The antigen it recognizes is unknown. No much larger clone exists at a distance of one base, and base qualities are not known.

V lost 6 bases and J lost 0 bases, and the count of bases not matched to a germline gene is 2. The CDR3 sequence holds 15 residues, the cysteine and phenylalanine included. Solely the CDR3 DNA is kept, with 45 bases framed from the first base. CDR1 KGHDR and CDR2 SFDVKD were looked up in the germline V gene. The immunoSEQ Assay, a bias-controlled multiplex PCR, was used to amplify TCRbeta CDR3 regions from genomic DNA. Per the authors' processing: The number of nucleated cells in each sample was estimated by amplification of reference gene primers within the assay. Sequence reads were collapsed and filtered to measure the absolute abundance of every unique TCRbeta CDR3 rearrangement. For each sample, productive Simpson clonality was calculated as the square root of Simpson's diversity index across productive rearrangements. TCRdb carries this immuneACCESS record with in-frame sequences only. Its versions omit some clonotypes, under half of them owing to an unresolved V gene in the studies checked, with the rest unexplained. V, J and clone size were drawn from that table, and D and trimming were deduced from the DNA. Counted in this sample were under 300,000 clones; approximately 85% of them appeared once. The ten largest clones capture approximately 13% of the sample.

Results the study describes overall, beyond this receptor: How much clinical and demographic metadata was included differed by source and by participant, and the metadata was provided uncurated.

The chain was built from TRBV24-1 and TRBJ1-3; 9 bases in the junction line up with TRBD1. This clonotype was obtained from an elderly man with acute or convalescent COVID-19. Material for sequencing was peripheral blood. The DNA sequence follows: TGTGCCACCAGTACAGGGGGCAGCTCTGGAAACACCATATATTTT. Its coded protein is CATSTGGSSGNTIYF.